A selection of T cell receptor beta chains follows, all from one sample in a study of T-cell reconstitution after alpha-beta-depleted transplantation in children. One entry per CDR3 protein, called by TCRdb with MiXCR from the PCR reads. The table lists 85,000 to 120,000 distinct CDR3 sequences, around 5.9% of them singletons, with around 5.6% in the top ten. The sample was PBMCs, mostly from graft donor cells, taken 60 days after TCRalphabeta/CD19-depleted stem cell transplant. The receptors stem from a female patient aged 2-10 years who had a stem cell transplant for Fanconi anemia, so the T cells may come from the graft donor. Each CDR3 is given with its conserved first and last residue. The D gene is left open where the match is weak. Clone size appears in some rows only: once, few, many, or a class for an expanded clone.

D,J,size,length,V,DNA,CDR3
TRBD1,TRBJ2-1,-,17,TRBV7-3,TGTGCCAGCAGCTTAATGGGGCCGGGACAGGCCTACAATGAGCAGTTCTTC,CASSLMGPGQAYNEQFF
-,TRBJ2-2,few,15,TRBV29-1,TGCAGCGTTGAATGGTTCGAGGGATTCACCGGGGAGCTGTTTTTT,CSVEWFEGFTGELFF
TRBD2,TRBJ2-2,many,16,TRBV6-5,TGTGCCAGCAGTTACTCCGCGGGAGAATGGGGCGGGGAGCTGTTTTTT,CASSYSAGEWGGELFF
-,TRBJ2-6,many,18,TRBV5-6,TGTGCCAGCAGCTTGGTCCAGGTCCTTAACTCTGGGGCCAACGTCCTGACTTTC,CASSLVQVLNSGANVLTF
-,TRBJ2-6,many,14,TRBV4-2,TGTGCCAGCAGCCATAAACCTGGGGCCAACGTCCTGACTTTC,CASSHKPGANVLTF
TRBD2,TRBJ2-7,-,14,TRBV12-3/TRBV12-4,TGTGCCACCAACTACGGGGGGGCGTATTACGAGCAGTACTTC,CATNYGGAYYEQYF
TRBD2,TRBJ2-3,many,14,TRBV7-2,TGTGCCAGCAGCGGGACTAGCCTTCGAGATACGCAGTATTTT,CASSGTSLRDTQYF
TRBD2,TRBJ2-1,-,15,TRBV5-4,TGTGCCAGCAGCTCCGGGACTAGCGGGGTCAATGAGCAGTTCTTC,CASSSGTSGVNEQFF
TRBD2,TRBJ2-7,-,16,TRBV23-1,TGCGCCACCAAGAAGGGACTAGCGGGGGGGTTCTACGAGCAGTACTTC,CATKKGLAGGFYEQYF
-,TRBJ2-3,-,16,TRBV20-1,TGCAGTGCCACCCGTTATATGGGACACCGCACAGATACGCAGTATTTT,CSATRYMGHRTDTQYF
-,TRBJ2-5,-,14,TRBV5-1,TGCGCCAGCAGCTTCCGGGAAACCCAAGAGACCCAGTACTTC,CASSFRETQETQYF
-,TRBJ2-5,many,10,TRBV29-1,TGCAGCGGAACCGCAGGGACCCAGTACTTC,CSGTAGTQYF
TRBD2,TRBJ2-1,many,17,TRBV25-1,TGTGCCAGCAGTGACCGACTAGCGGGAGTATGGGGAAATGAGCAGTTCTTC,CASSDRLAGVWGNEQFF
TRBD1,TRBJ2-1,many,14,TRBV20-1,TGCAGTGCAAGTAACAGGGGGCCTTGGAATGAGCAGTTCTTC,CSASNRGPWNEQFF
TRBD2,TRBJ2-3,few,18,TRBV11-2,TGTGCCAGCAGCCGCGGACTAGCGGGGGGGCCCCTCACAGATACGCAGTATTTT,CASSRGLAGGPLTDTQYF
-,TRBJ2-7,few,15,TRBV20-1,TGCAGTGCTAGTTATCGGGGGCGCACAAAATACGAGCAGTACTTC,CSASYRGRTKYEQYF
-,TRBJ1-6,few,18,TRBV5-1,TGCGCCAGCAGCCGCAGAGCCAGAGATAGCTCCTATAATTCACCCCTCCACTTT,CASSRRARDSSYNSPLHF
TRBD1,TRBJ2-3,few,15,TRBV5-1,TGCGCCAGCAGCTTGCCGACAGGGGGGGCAGATACGCAGTATTTT,CASSLPTGGADTQYF
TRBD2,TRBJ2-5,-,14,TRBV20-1,TGCAGTGCACGACTAGCGGGAGTAAAAGAGACCCAGTACTTC,CSARLAGVKETQYF
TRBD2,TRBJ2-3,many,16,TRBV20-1,TGCAGTGCTAGAGGCGGGACTAGCGGGAGTACAGATACGCAGTATTTT,CSARGGTSGSTDTQYF
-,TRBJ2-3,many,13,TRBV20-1,TGCAGTGCCTTGAACGCTACCACAGATACGCAGTATTTT,CSALNATTDTQYF
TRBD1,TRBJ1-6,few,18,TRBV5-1,TGCGCCAGCAGCTTGGGCGACAGGGTTTTCTCCTATAATTCACCCCTCCACTTT,CASSLGDRVFSYNSPLHF
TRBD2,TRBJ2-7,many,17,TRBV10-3,TGTGCCATCAGTGAGTGGGGCCCCAGCGGGGTAATCTACGAGCAGTACTTC,CAISEWGPSGVIYEQYF
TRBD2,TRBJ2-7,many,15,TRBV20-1,TGCAGTGCCTTACGAGGACTAGCGGGATTCTACGAGCAGTACTTC,CSALRGLAGFYEQYF
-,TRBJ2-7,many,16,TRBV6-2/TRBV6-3,TGTGCCAGCAGTTCCTCGACTATCCCTAATTCCTACGAGCAGTACTTC,CASSSSTIPNSYEQYF
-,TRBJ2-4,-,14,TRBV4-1,TGCGCCAGCAGCCAAGCACTAGCCAAAAACATTCAGTACTTC,CASSQALAKNIQYF
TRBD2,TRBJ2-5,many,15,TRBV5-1,TGCGCCAGCAGCAATGGGACTAGCGGAAAAGAGACCCAGTACTTC,CASSNGTSGKETQYF
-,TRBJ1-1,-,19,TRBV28,TGTGCCAGCAGTTTCCCCCCTACCACAGGCTACTTGTCGAACACTGAAGCTTTCTTT,CASSFPPTTGYLSNTEAFF
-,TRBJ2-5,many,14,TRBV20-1,TGCAGTGCTAATTATGGGAGTGGCCAAGAGACCCAGTACTTC,CSANYGSGQETQYF
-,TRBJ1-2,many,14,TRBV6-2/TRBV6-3,TGTGCCAGCAGTCGCTCAGGGACAAACTATGGCTACACCTTC,CASSRSGTNYGYTF
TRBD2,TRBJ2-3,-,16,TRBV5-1,TGCGCCAGCAGCTTGGCCCTAGCGGGGGGGCTGGATACGCAGTATTTT,CASSLALAGGLDTQYF
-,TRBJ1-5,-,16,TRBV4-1,TGCGCCAGCAGCCAAGGGTGGCAGGCGCCTTATCAGCCCCAGCATTTT,CASSQGWQAPYQPQHF
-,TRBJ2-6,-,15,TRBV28,TGTGCCAGCAGTGAAAACAGGGCTGGGGCCAACGTCCTGACTTTC,CASSENRAGANVLTF
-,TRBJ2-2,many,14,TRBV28,TGTGCCAGCAGTTTATGGGGGGGAACCGGGGAGCTGTTTTTT,CASSLWGGTGELFF
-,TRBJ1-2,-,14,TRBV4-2,TGTGCCAGCAGCCAAGGACAGGCCGGCTATGGCTACACCTTC,CASSQGQAGYGYTF
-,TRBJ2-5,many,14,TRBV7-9,TGTGCCAGCAGCTTAGCGACAGGTCAAGAGACCCAGTACTTC,CASSLATGQETQYF
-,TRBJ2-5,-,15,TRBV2,TGTGCCAGCAGTATCAGGGGACGGATTATAGAGACCCAGTACTTC,CASSIRGRIIETQYF
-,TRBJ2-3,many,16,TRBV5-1,TGCGCCAGCAGCTTGGGACTTAGCGATCGTGTAGATACGCAGTATTTT,CASSLGLSDRVDTQYF
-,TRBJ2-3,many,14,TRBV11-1,TGTGCCAGCAGCTTAGCGTCGGGCACAGATACGCAGTATTTT,CASSLASGTDTQYF
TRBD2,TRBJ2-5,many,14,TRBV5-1,TGCGCCAGCAGCTTGGGAGCGGGACCAGAGACCCAGTACTTC,CASSLGAGPETQYF
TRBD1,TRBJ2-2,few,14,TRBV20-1,TGCAGTGTCCTGACAGGGCCCAACACCGGGGAGCTGTTTTTT,CSVLTGPNTGELFF
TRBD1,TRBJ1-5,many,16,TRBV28,TGTGCCAGCAGTTTCCAGCCGGGACAGGGCAATCAGCCCCAGCATTTT,CASSFQPGQGNQPQHF
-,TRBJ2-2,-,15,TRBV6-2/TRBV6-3,TGTGCCAGCAGTTTACCGGGAGATAGGGTCGGGGAGCTGTTTTTT,CASSLPGDRVGELFF
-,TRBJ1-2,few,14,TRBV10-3,TGTGCCATGTTAACCGGGGAGACGCCCTATGGCTACACCTTC,CAMLTGETPYGYTF
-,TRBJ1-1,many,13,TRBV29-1,TGCAGCGTTGATCAGGGTATGAACACTGAAGCTTTCTTT,CSVDQGMNTEAFF
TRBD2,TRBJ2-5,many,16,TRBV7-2,TGTGCCAGCAGCTTAGGTGTGACTAGCCCCCTAGAGACCCAGTACTTC,CASSLGVTSPLETQYF